The 11 T cell receptor beta chains reported below all come from one sample, sequenced in a study of blood T cells in healthy people across ages (dated by TCRdb to 2014 to 2015). Library creation used 5' RACE. The data were produced on an Illumina HiSeq 2500. A second PCR of about 7 to 12 cycles was performed with a sample-barcoded 5' primer and a J-beta primer mix. TCRdb reanalyzed the raw reads on its own, using fastp at Q25 for trimming and MiXCR for clone calling, and kept in-frame beta chains. Every distinct CDR3 protein forms one entry, paired with its most common genes and DNA. This sample lists some 1.6 million distinct CDR3 sequences; roughly 32% were detected once. The ten most abundant clones make up approximately 10% of the sample. Sequencing was carried out using blood. The receptors shown here come from a young woman in good health.

This chain joins TRBV19 and TRBJ2-5, with TRBD1 identical over 11 bases. The J call is doubtful: the DNA matches TRBJ2-7 better. Per the germline V gene, CDR1 is LNHDA and CDR2 is SQIVND (reference sequence). The CDR3 consists of 15 residues. The CDR3 loop is CASSIGQGAGHEQYF. CDR3 bases: TGTGCCAGTAGTATTGGACAGGGGGCTGGACACGAGCAGTACTTC.

The table lists this clonotype with a few counts. The J gene is TRBJ2-7, the V gene TRBV28, with 8 nucleotides matching TRBD2. V lost 3 bases to trimming and J lost 7 bases; unmatched junction nucleotides: 11. Per germline, CDR1 MDHEN and CDR2 SYDVKM. This CDR3 contains 15 residues. Here the CDR3 reads CASSLPSGLPLEQYF. The CDR3 DNA follows: TGTGCCAGCAGTTTGCCTAGCGGGCTCCCGTTAGAGCAGTACTTC. The whole variable domain, filled in from reference TRBV28 and TRBJ2-7, reads DVKVTQSSRYLVKRTGEKVFLECVQDMDHENMFWYRQDPGLGLRLIYFSYDVKMKEKGDIPEGYSVSREKKERFSLILESASTNQTSMYLCASSLPSGLPLEQYFGPGTRLTVT.

A word on this clonotype: A much bigger clone sits one base away, suggesting this may be a read error. This chain joins TRBV20-1 and TRBJ1-2; 8 bases fit TRBD1. CDR1 is DFQATT, CDR2 SNEGSKA, per germline (reference sequence). The CDR3 runs to 13 residues. The DNA for the CDR3 is TGCAGGGCTAGAGGCGGGGGACAGGTTGGCTACACCTTC. Translated, it gives CRARGGGQVGYTF.

The table lists this clonotype with a count of one. The rearrangement links TRBV7-2 to TRBJ2-7; tentatively, D is TRBD1 or TRBD2 (5 bases each). Trimming took 0 bases from V and 3 from J, leaving 21 bases between them. The CDR3 is made up of 18 amino acids. The germline gives CDR1 SGHTA, CDR2 FQGNSA. The CDR3 is CASSLAPDPGMGDYEQYF. The CDR3 coding sequence is TGTGCCAGCAGCTTAGCTCCTGATCCAGGGATGGGGGACTACGAGCAGTACTTC.

This clonotype turned up a few times. The chain carries TRBV20-1 and TRBJ2-5; 9 nucleotides match TRBD2. J gave up 2 bases and V 4 bases, and 2 bases lay outside the gene matches. Germline V gene data show CDR1 as DFQATT and CDR2 as SNEGSKA (reference sequence). The CDR3 length is 13 residues. The CDR3 nucleotides are TGCAGTGCTACTAGCGGGAAACAAGAGACCCAGTACTTC. This gives the protein CSATSGKQETQYF.

The J gene is TRBJ2-2, the V gene TRBV11-2; D is undetermined. This CDR3 spans 13 amino acids. Germline lookup yields CDR1 SGHAT and CDR2 FQNNGV. V was trimmed by 4 bases and J by 7 bases, leaving 10 bases between them. The CDR3 spells CASSSDVVGELFF. The CDR3 nucleotides read TGTGCCAGCAGCTCGGACGTGGTCGGGGAGCTGTTTTTT.

V gene TRBV18 combines with J gene TRBJ2-5; D gene uncertain. CDR3 length: 14 residues. CDR1 is KGHSH, CDR2 LQKENI, per germline. Trimming removed 6 bases at V and 5 bases at J, with 16 bases between. The CDR3 region is CASSPLGSGETQYF. CDR3 DNA sequence: TGTGCCAGCTCCCCGCTGGGGTCCGGGGAGACCCAGTACTTC.

This clonotype turned up a few times. V and J are TRBV28 and TRBJ2-7; 11 bases fit TRBD2. The ends lost 5 bases at V and 6 bases at J; junction bases unmatched: 6. The CDR3 length is 14 residues. CDR1 is MDHEN, CDR2 SYDVKM, per germline. CDR3 in amino acids: CASSLAGGVSEQYF. CDR3 sequence (DNA): TGTGCCAGCAGTCTAGCGGGAGGAGTTTCCGAGCAGTACTTC.

This clonotype was counted a single time. The chain carries TRBV4-1 and TRBJ1-2; D gene uncertain. V lost 4 bases, J lost 3 bases, and 12 bases lay in between. This CDR3 spans 14 amino acids. The V gene's germline CDR1 is MGHRA and CDR2 YSYEKL. The CDR3: CASSRDSQYYGYTF. In DNA, the CDR3 is TGCGCCAGCAGCCGAGATTCCCAGTACTATGGCTACACCTTC.

This clonotype occurred many times. The chain joins TRBV4-1 to TRBJ2-4; D is undetermined. Trimming took 0 bases from V and 13 from J, leaving 10 bases between them. This CDR3 is built from 12 residues. Germline CDR1 reads MGHRA; CDR2 reads YSYEKL. The CDR3 loop reads CASSQDLRHQYF. The CDR3 nucleotides are TGCGCCAGCAGCCAAGATCTCCGACACCAGTACTTC.

The CDR3 DNA reads TGTGCCAGCAGCTTAAGGGAGACCGGGGAGCTGTTTTTT. Amino acids: CASSLRETGELFF. The rearrangement links TRBV13 to TRBJ2-2; TRBD2 is a possible D gene (5 bases). Germline CDR1 and CDR2: PRHDT and FYEKMQ (reference sequence). Trimming pared 2 bases from V and 5 bases from J, leaving 6 bases between. The CDR3 loop spans 13 amino acids.